The source of this T cell receptor (beta chain) is a study of Graves' ophthalmopathy and Graves' hyperthyroidism (dated by TCRdb to 2016 to 2019). For the wider study: Peripheral blood was collected at initial diagnosis, before any treatment. The study used signatures of the TCR beta repertoire to tell Graves' ophthalmopathy apart from Graves' hyperthyroidism and to predict which patients would progress to ophthalmopathy. In total, 135 blood samples were TCR-sequenced: fewer than 50 ophthalmopathy, under 80 hyperthyroidism and about 17 hyperthyroidism-to-ophthalmopathy patients. To explore V-J signatures that distinguish ophthalmopathy from hyperthyroidism, a discovery set of 100 patients was enrolled, made up of 40 to 45 with ophthalmopathy and around 60 with stable hyperthyroidism. An independent validation cohort comprised roughly 20 hyperthyroidism patients and roughly 15 patients who later progressed from hyperthyroidism to ophthalmopathy. In six hyperthyroidism patients, the T-cell repertoire of thyroid tissue was compared with the T-cell repertoire of blood. Following sampling, methimazole starting at 30 mg daily was administered to hyperthyroidism patients, and high-dose intravenous methylprednisolone was administered to ophthalmopathy patients.

For repertoire sequencing, TCR beta CDR3 regions were amplified from RNA transcripts. A first-round RT-PCR used HTBI primers with the Qiagen OneStep RT-PCR kit, followed by a second-round multiplex PCR, size selection and purification. Libraries were sequenced on an Illumina HiSeq2000 using paired-end 100 bp reads. The authors' analysis ran thus. SOAPnuke was used to process the reads, throwing out any read that had adapters, had uncalled bases, had a mean Phred below 15, or lacked an exact constant-primer or identifier match. COPE v1.2.5 was used to merge the high-quality paired reads. Each unique nucleotide sequence was defined as a clonotype, and clonotypes were aligned to IMGT TRB V, D and J references with MiTCR v1.1. Analysis was restricted to V-J combinations with a frequency above 0.0001, which covered 99% to 99.2% of repertoires. For each V-J combination, a TCR clonal expansion and chaos score was defined as the ratio of F50 clonal expansion to chaos observed in the TCRdist matrix. Features were reduced by Welch's t-statistics and random forest to over 10 V-J combinations, which fed a naive Bayes classifier. The similarity between thyroid and blood repertoires was quantified using the Morisita-Horn index. The public reads were quality trimmed at Q25 with fastp and then assembled into clones with MiXCR by TCRdb, keeping productive beta chains. Each CDR3 protein gets just one entry, which takes the most common genes and DNA from the rows behind it. Clone size and V and J calls follow TCRdb, not the original study. The sample table contains more than 300,000 distinct CDR3 sequences; only one count was recorded for approximately 18% of them. The top ten clones comprise 2.4% of the sample.

This clonotype was counted at least ten times. Its specific antigen is unknown. No much larger clone exists at a distance of one base, and base qualities are not known. Hyperthyroidism was considered stable if no progression to ophthalmopathy occurred within 18 months of follow-up. The hyperthyroidism patients were 18 to 65 years old and newly diagnosed, with a disease duration of less than 2 months. Anyone with other autoimmune diseases, uncontrolled infections, pregnancy or lactation was excluded from the study. Clinical symptoms, serum thyroxine, TRAb, thyroid ultrasound and orbital computed tomography were used for diagnosis. Using Ficoll-Paque density gradient centrifugation, PBMCs were isolated from 9.5 to 10 ml of fresh peripheral blood. Total RNA was extracted using Trizol reagent, and RNA quality was checked on an Agilent 2100 Bioanalyzer. Beyond this particular receptor, the publication reports: The 13-signature model separated ophthalmopathy from stable hyperthyroidism with approximately 85% sensitivity and 81% to 82% specificity in cross-validation, and 80%/75% in the test set. In validation, the model predicted ophthalmopathy progression with about 70% sensitivity and roughly 72% specificity; 12 predicted patients were CT-confirmed with GO in a median of 6.5 months. No statistical method was used to set the sample size in advance, and the investigators knew which group each participant was assigned to. Most expanded thyroid clonotypes with a frequency above 0.001 also appeared in blood, which suggests that blood repertoires may reflect the immune response in the thyroid.

This receptor was obtained from an adult woman with stable Graves' hyperthyroidism. The material sequenced was peripheral blood.

In nucleotide form, the sequence is TGTGCCACCTCGACAGGGGAAGAGACCCAGTACTTC. Translation gives CATSTGEETQYF. The receptor chain draws on TRBV2 and TRBJ2-5, with 8 bases matching TRBD1. CDR1 and CDR2 were assigned from the germline V gene as SNHLY and FYNNEI. The CDR3 holds 12 amino acids from the cysteine to the phenylalanine. Only the CDR3 DNA stays, 36 bases, in frame from base 1. Germline trimming: 10 bases from V, 3 bases from J; junction bases outside gene matches: 4.